The present TCR beta chain was sequenced within a study of T cell responses to AZD1222 COVID-19 vaccine. General study findings and limits: Clonal diversity was possibly underestimated, and the donors were mostly white British, with more females.

Here immunoSEQ multiplex PCR was the method, and the copy in TCRdb shows in-frame clones only, minus some. The data hold more than 250,000 clones, with about 92% observed a single time. CDR3 size: 15 residues. V lost 2 bases and J lost 1, with 9 bases in between. From germline, CDR1 is SEHNR and CDR2 FQNEAQ (reference sequence). Points on this clone: Its antigen is as yet unknown.

The chain joins TRBV7-9 to TRBJ2-1, with TRBD1 as a possible D gene (7 bases). The receptor comes from an adult in good health. The sample was peripheral blood, taken on day 0 of AZD1222 vaccination. The CDR3 region has the DNA TGTGCCAGCAGCTTACAGGGGGGTTCCTACAATGAGCAGTTCTTC. This codes for CASSLQGGSYNEQFF.